The 18 T cell receptor beta chains below all came from one sample that was sequenced in a study of graft-versus-host responses after intestinal transplantation. Clones were sequenced by immunoSEQ multiplex PCR, and TCRdb holds only the in-frame ones, with some missing. The table has about 90,000 clones, 85% to 95% seen once. No antigen has been assigned to these receptors. The sample was unstimulated CD8+ T cells sorted from spleen or lymph node cells, taken before transplant. Receptors originate from a human donor who was the organ donor for an intestinal transplant.

The chain carries TRBV4-1 and TRBJ2-1, with 9 bases aligning to TRBD2. V shed 4 bases and J 5 bases; nucleotides not matched to a gene: 21. The CDR3 has 20 residues. The V gene's germline CDR1 is MGHRA and CDR2 YSYEKL. The CDR3 DNA sequence: TGCGCCAGCAGCCCCCCACCGGGACTAGCCGGCACACCCCCCGACAATGAGCAGTTCTTC. Translated, it gives CASSPPPGLAGTPPDNEQFF.

This chain uses TRBV11-3 with TRBJ2-7; unclear D gene. This CDR3 has 13 amino acids. CDR1 and CDR2 (germline): SGHNT, YENEEA. Between the trimmed V and J ends, which lost 4 bases and 5 bases, there was a span of 12 bases. The chain's CDR3 is CASSYGGANEQYF. The DNA of the CDR3 is TGTGCCAGCAGCTATGGTGGAGCCAACGAGCAGTACTTC.

The CDR3 here is CASSVPGTGVPDTQYF. In nucleotides, the CDR3 is TGTGCCAGCAGTGTGCCAGGGACAGGGGTTCCAGATACGCAGTATTTT. V is TRBV2 and J is TRBJ2-3, with 10 bases matching TRBD1. CDR1 and CDR2 (germline): SNHLY, FYNNEI. The CDR3 is 16 amino acids. V lost 4 bases, J lost 4 bases, and 8 bases stayed unmatched.

This clone was detected only once. CDR3 loop: CASSLPLGLAGRDEQFF. CDR3 DNA sequence: TGTGCCAGCAGTTTACCCCTTGGACTAGCGGGGAGAGATGAGCAGTTCTTC. The chain links TRBV27 to TRBJ2-1; 12 nucleotides align to TRBD2. Germline CDR1 and CDR2: MNHEY and SMNVEV (reference sequence). V lost 2 bases to trimming and J lost 8 bases; unmatched junction nucleotides: 10. This CDR3 comprises 17 residues.

V is TRBV27 and J is TRBJ1-2; 9 nucleotides match TRBD1. The CDR3 is made up of 16 amino acids. V lost 3 bases to trimming and J lost 0 bases; unmatched junction nucleotides: 5. Germline CDR1 is MNHEY and CDR2 is SMNVEV (reference sequence). DNA of the CDR3: TGTGCCAGCAGTTTTGGGACAGGGTTGGCTAACTATGGCTACACCTTC. This gives the protein CASSFGTGLANYGYTF.

This chain links TRBV4-2 with TRBJ1-6; a weak D match, TRBD1 (5 bases). The germline gives CDR1 LGHNA, CDR2 YNFKEQ. This CDR3 is built from 16 residues. Trimming shortened V by 4 bases and J by 9 bases, and 19 bases separated the two germline ends. The DNA for the CDR3 is TGTGCCAGCAGCCCGGGGGAGGAGTCAGTCTCTTCACCCCTCCACTTT. The encoded protein is CASSPGEESVSSPLHF.

The count of this clone is one. The chain carries TRBV15 and TRBJ2-3; 7 bases align to TRBD1. V lost 0 bases and J lost 6; bases outside the gene matches: 6. The CDR3 runs 15 residues. The germline gives CDR1 LNHNV, CDR2 YYDKDF (reference sequence). Here the CDR3 reads CATSRDVTGTDTQYF. Here the CDR3 DNA reads TGTGCCACCAGCAGAGACGTGACAGGGACGGATACGCAGTATTTT.

Notes on this clone: The junction differs from germline at one of its ends, possibly a read error. This chain uses TRBV5-4 with TRBJ2-5, with a possible D match to TRBD1 (6 bases). The CDR3 covers 14 residues. Germline-derived CDR1 and CDR2 are SGHNT and YYREEE (reference sequence). CDR3 sequence reads: CASTLGSRGETQYF. CDR3 in DNA: TGTGCCAGCACCTTGGGCTCGAGGGGGGAGACCCAGTACTTC. Together with reference TRBV5-4 and TRBJ2-5, the CDR3 gives the full variable domain: ETGVTQSPTHLIKTRGQQVTLRCSSQSGHNTVSWYQQALGQGPQFIFQYYREEENGRGNFPPRFSGLQFPNYSSELNVNALELDDSALYLCASTLGSRGETQYFGPGTRLLVL.

The rearrangement joins TRBV27 to TRBJ2-3, with a weak D call TRBD1 (5 bases). This CDR3 is built from 12 residues. Germline CDR1 is MNHEY and CDR2 is SMNVEV (reference sequence). Trimming took off 5 bases at V and 7 bases at J, with 10 bases between the two ends. CDR3 in amino acids: CASSRGENTQYF. CDR3 nucleotides: TGTGCCAGCAGTAGGGGTGAAAATACGCAGTATTTT.

The chain combines TRBV2 with TRBJ2-6; possibly TRBD2 for D (5 bases). V lost 11 bases and J 0 bases, leaving 26 bases between the germline ends. The CDR3 extends over 19 amino acids. CDR1 and CDR2 from the germline V gene are SNHLY and FYNNEI. CDR3 residues: CASRGRIWTGSSGANVLTF. In DNA, the CDR3 is TGTGCCTCTCGAGGAAGGATCTGGACGGGGAGCTCTGGGGCCAACGTCCTGACTTTC.

V usage is TRBV7-2 and J usage is TRBJ2-7, with 10 bases identical to TRBD2. J lost 9 bases, V lost 3 bases, and 14 bases had no gene match. The CDR3 is 16 amino acids. Germline CDR1 is SGHTA and CDR2 is FQGNSA. The CDR3 protein is CASSLEEGLAGVGQYF. CDR3 nucleotide sequence: TGTGCCAGCAGCTTGGAGGAGGGTCTAGCGGGAGTCGGGCAGTACTTC.

The gene calls are TRBV28 and TRBJ1-1, with TRBD1 as a possible D gene (6 bases). Germline lookup yields CDR1 MDHEN and CDR2 SYDVKM. Deletions cut 10 bases from V and 4 bases from J, with 16 bases between. This CDR3 contains 13 residues. The CDR3 bases are TGTGCCACCCGAGGGGGGGGAGGCACTGAAGCTTTCTTT. Translating it yields CATRGGGGTEAFF.

In DNA form, the CDR3 reads TGCGCCAGCAGCCCCCGGACAACCGATGAGGAAAACATTCAGTACTTC. Protein sequence: CASSPRTTDEENIQYF. The rearrangement links TRBV4-1 to TRBJ2-4; perhaps TRBD1 as D (5 bases). The CDR3 spans 16 residues. The germline V gene encodes CDR1 MGHRA and CDR2 YSYEKL. Deletions cut 4 bases from V and 5 bases from J, with 18 bases between.

The chain uses TRBV9 and TRBJ2-1; 8 bases line up with TRBD1. The germline CDR1 and CDR2 sequences are SGDLS and YYNGEE. The V segment lost 6 bases and the J segment 4 bases; nucleotides outside the gene matches: 15. The CDR3 extends over 17 amino acids. The CDR3 reads CASNLVPDRETYNEQFF. Here the CDR3 DNA reads TGTGCCAGCAACTTGGTTCCGGACAGGGAGACTTACAATGAGCAGTTCTTC.

The J gene is TRBJ2-3, the V gene TRBV7-8; 7 nucleotides match TRBD2. The V and J ends lost 2 bases and 5 bases, in that order; junction bases with no gene match: 7. The CDR3 spans 15 residues. Germline V gene data show CDR1 as SGHVS and CDR2 as FQNEAQ. The CDR3 is CASSLRGRVKDTQYF. CDR3 nucleotide sequence: TGTGCCAGCAGCTTACGGGGGAGGGTTAAAGATACGCAGTATTTT.

The rearrangement uses TRBV7-9 and TRBJ2-1, with 7 bases aligning to TRBD1. J lost 3 bases, V lost 4 bases, and 9 bases had no gene match. The CDR3 is 16 residues long. The germline V gene has CDR1 SEHNR and CDR2 FQNEAQ (reference sequence). The CDR3 spells CASSSISGTDYNEQFF. The DNA for the CDR3 is TGTGCCAGCAGCTCAATCTCCGGGACAGACTACAATGAGCAGTTCTTC.

CDR3 in DNA: TGTGCCAGCAGCTTAGCGCCGTCCGGGGTAAACTCCTTTTATAGCAATCAGCCCCAGCATTTT. Its protein product is CASSLAPSGVNSFYSNQPQHF. The rearrangement uses TRBV7-8 and TRBJ1-5; D gene ambiguous. The CDR3 runs 21 residues. The V end lost 0 bases, the J end lost 0 bases, and 24 bases lay between the germline ends. Germline CDR1 SGHVS, CDR2 FQNEAQ.

J is TRBJ2-5 and V is TRBV13, with 7 bases aligning to TRBD1. This CDR3 comprises 16 residues. Germline CDR1 reads PRHDT; CDR2 reads FYEKMQ (reference sequence). V shed 4 bases and J 0 bases; nucleotides not matched to a gene: 8. The CDR3 loop is CASSSTVGTDQETQYF. In DNA form, the CDR3 reads TGTGCCAGCAGCTCTACTGTGGGGACAGACCAAGAGACCCAGTACTTC.